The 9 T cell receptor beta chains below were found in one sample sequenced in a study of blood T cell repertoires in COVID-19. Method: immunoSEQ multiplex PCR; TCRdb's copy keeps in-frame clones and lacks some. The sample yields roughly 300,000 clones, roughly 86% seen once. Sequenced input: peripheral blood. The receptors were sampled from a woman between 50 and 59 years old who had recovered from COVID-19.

CDR3 DNA sequence: TGTGCCATCAGTGGACCTGGACTAGAAGCAGATACGCAGTATTTT. The encoded protein is CAISGPGLEADTQYF. The gene calls are TRBV10-3 and TRBJ2-3, with TRBD2 identical over 7 bases. The CDR3 consists of 15 residues. The V gene's germline CDR1 is ENHRY and CDR2 SYGVKD. With 4 bases clipped from V and 4 bases from J, the junction kept 8 bases outside the gene matches.

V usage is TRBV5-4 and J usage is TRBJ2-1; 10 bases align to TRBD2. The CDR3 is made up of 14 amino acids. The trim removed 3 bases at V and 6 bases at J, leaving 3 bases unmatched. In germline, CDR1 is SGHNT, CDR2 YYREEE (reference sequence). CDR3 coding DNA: TGTGCCAGCAGCTCGCTAGCGGGAGTCAATGAGCAGTTCTTC. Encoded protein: CASSSLAGVNEQFF.

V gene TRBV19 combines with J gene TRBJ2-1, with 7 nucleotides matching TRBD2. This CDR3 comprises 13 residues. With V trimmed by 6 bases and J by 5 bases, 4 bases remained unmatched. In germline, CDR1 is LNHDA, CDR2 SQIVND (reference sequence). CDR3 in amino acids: CASRRTRNNEQFF. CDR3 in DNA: TGTGCCAGTAGGCGGACTAGGAACAATGAGCAGTTCTTC.

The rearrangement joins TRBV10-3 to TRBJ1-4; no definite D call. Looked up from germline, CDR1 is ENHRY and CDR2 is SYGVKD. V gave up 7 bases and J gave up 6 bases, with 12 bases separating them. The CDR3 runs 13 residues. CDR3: CAIMGTLDEKLFF. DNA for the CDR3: TGTGCCATCATGGGCACGCTGGATGAAAAACTGTTTTTT.

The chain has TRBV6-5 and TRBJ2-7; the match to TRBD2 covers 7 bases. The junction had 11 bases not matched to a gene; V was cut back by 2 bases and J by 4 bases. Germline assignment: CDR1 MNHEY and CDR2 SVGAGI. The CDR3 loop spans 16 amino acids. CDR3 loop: CASSYTGEGNSYEQYF. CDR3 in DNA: TGTGCCAGCAGTTACACCGGGGAGGGGAATAGTTACGAGCAGTACTTC.

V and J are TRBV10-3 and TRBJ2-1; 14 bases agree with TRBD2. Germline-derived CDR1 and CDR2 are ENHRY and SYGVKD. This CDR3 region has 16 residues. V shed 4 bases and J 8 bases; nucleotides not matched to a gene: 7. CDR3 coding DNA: TGTGCCATCAGTGCGGGACCGGGACTAGCGGGAGATGAGCAGTTCTTC. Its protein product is CAISAGPGLAGDEQFF.

This CDR3 reads CASSLEGTGSSEQFF. CDR3 DNA sequence: TGTGCCAGCAGCTTAGAGGGGACAGGGTCTTCTGAGCAGTTCTTC. The V call is TRBV7-9, the J call TRBJ2-1; TRBD1 matches 9 bases. The CDR3 runs to 15 residues. Trimming at V came to 1 base and at J to 9 bases, leaving 7 bases not matched to a gene. Per the germline V gene, CDR1 is SEHNR and CDR2 is FQNEAQ (reference sequence). The full variable domain, completed using reference TRBV7-9 and TRBJ2-1, is DTGVSQNPRHKITKRGQNVTFRCDPISEHNRLYWYRQTLGQGPEFLTYFQNEAQLEKSRLLSDRFSAERPKGSFSTLEIQRTEQGDSAMYLCASSLEGTGSSEQFFGPGTRLTVL.

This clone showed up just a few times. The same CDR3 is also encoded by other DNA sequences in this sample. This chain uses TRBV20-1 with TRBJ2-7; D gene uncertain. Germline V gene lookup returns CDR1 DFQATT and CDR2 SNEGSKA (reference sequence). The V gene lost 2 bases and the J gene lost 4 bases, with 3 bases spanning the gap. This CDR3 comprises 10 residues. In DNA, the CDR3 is TGCAGTGCTAGACGGTACGAGCAGTACTTC. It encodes CSARRYEQYF.

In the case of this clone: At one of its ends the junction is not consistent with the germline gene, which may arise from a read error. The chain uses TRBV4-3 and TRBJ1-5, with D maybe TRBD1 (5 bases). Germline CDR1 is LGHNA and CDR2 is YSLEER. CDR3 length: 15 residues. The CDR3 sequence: CASSQARWGNRPQHF. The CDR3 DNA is TGCGCCAGCAGCCAAGCCAGGTGGGGCAATCGGCCCCAGCATTTT.